The 15 T cell receptor beta chains below were found in one sample sequenced in a study of blood T cells in healthy people across ages. Through a sample-barcoded 5' primer and a J-beta primer mix, a second PCR was run for roughly 6 to 11 cycles. TCRdb called the 5' RACE reads again in MiXCR, with one record for every CDR3 protein. Among roughly 720,000 distinct CDR3 sequences listed, approximately 53% were seen once. Material for sequencing was blood. All receptors derive from an elderly man in good health.

This rearrangement joins TRBV25-1 to TRBJ2-3; TRBD2 agrees at 10 bases. The J segment lost 14 bases and the V segment lost 6 bases, leaving 23 bases of the junction unmatched. Germline CDR1 reads MGHDK; CDR2 reads SYGVNS. The CDR3 consists of 17 residues. The CDR3: CASSHPGASGSKRYAYF. In DNA form, the CDR3 reads TGTGCCAGCAGCCACCCTGGGGCTAGCGGGAGTAAAAGATACGCGTATTTT.

On this clonotype itself: Just one base apart from a much larger clone, this may be a read error. This chain links TRBV12-3 or TRBV12-4 with TRBJ2-5; the D gene could be TRBD1 or TRBD2 (5 bases each). CDR3 length: 14 residues. Written as DNA, the CDR3 is TGTGCCAGCAGCTCCCCCTCGCAAGGTGGGACCCGGTACTTC. Translation gives CASSSPSQGGTRYF.

This clonotype was seen only a few times. V is TRBV3-1 and J is TRBJ1-2; D call uncertain. With 1 base removed from V and 4 bases from J, the gap between germline ends came to 13 bases. The CDR3 covers 15 residues. Germline CDR1 LGHDT, CDR2 YNNKEL (reference sequence). CDR3 bases: TGTGCCAGCAGCCAAGTCGGTGGGCCGGGCTATGGCTACACCTTC. It specifies CASSQVGGPGYGYTF.

This clonotype was observed a few times. The chain employs TRBV7-2 and TRBJ2-1, with TRBD2 as a possible D gene (5 bases). V lost 2 bases, J lost 7 bases, and 6 bases lay in between. Germline V lookup: CDR1 SGHTA, CDR2 FQGNSA. The CDR3 runs to 12 residues. CDR3 nucleotides: TGTGCCAGCAGCTTAAGGAGGAATGAGCAGTTCTTC. Encoded protein: CASSLRRNEQFF.

A few counts support this clonotype. The chain joins TRBV10-3 to TRBJ2-3; no definite D call. CDR3 length: 13 residues. Looked up from germline, CDR1 is ENHRY and CDR2 is SYGVKD. V lost 3 bases to trimming and J lost 2 bases, with 6 bases between them. The CDR3 DNA reads TGTGCCATCAGTGACACTTTCACAGATACGCAGTATTTT. Its translation: CAISDTFTDTQYF.

This clonotype was seen a handful of times. The gene calls are TRBV3-1 and TRBJ2-5, with TRBD2 as a possible D gene (7 bases). The germline V and J ends were trimmed by 8 bases and 11 bases, with 21 bases remaining between them. This CDR3 contains 13 residues. Germline V lookup: CDR1 LGHDT, CDR2 YNNKEL (reference sequence). The DNA for the CDR3 is TGTGCCAGCGAGAAGAGGGGGGGCAATGAGCAGTACTTC. It encodes CASEKRGGNEQYF.

The chain carries TRBV20-1 and TRBJ2-1, with a possible D match to TRBD2 (6 bases). V was trimmed by 1 base and J by 2 bases, leaving 9 bases between them. The CDR3 totals 14 residues. The germline CDR1 and CDR2 sequences are DFQATT and SNEGSKA (reference sequence). The CDR3 protein is CSARVAGPYNEQFF. CDR3 nucleotides: TGCAGTGCTAGAGTGGCGGGACCCTACAATGAGCAGTTCTTC.

This chain connects TRBV10-3 to TRBJ2-1; 10 bases fit TRBD2. V was clipped by 6 bases and J by 3 bases; unmatched bases: 5. Germline CDR1 is ENHRY and CDR2 is SYGVKD. The CDR3 sequence is 15 residues long. Here the CDR3 reads CAIRDPSGSYNEQFF. CDR3 in DNA: TGTGCCATCAGAGACCCTAGCGGGAGCTACAATGAGCAGTTCTTC.

This CDR3 reads CASSLAGGVPNEQFF. Here the CDR3 DNA reads TGCGCCAGCAGCTTGGCGGGGGGCGTCCCGAATGAGCAGTTCTTC. The chain couples TRBV5-1 to TRBJ2-1, with D possibly being TRBD2 (7 bases). This CDR3 is 15 amino acids long. Germline loops: CDR1 SGHRS, CDR2 YFSETQ. Deletions cut 0 bases from V and 7 bases from J, with 14 bases between.

This clonotype showed up just a few times. This chain connects TRBV20-1 to TRBJ2-4; the D gene is possibly TRBD2 (5 bases). V was pared by 2 bases and J by 14 bases, with 19 bases between. Germline V gene sequence: CDR1 DFQATT, CDR2 SNEGSKA (reference sequence). This CDR3 has 13 amino acids. CDR3 sequence reads: CSARNLDRTREYF. In DNA, the CDR3 is TGCAGTGCTAGAAACCTCGACCGTACGAGGGAGTACTTC.

This clonotype was counted between two and nine times. V gene TRBV7-2 combines with J gene TRBJ1-6; 7 nucleotides match TRBD1. The CDR3 runs to 14 residues. Germline V lookup: CDR1 SGHTA, CDR2 FQGNSA. With V trimmed by 7 bases and J by 14 bases, 14 bases remained unmatched. The DNA for the CDR3 is TGTGCCAGCACCATAGCCCCCCAGGGGGGAACCCTCCACTTT. It specifies CASTIAPQGGTLHF. Looking up the rest from reference TRBV7-2 and TRBJ1-6 gives the full variable domain: GAGVSQSPSNKVTEKGKDVELRCDPISGHTALYWYRQSLGQGLEFLIYFQGNSAPDKSGLPSDRFSAERTGGSVSTLTIQRTQQEDSAVYLCASTIAPQGGTLHFGNGTRLTVT.

Points on this clonotype: The junction departs from the called germline gene at one end, perhaps through a read error. V usage is TRBV11-2 and J usage is TRBJ2-1; D is unclear. This CDR3 spans 13 amino acids. Germline V CDR1 and CDR2: SGHAT, FQNNGV. The CDR3 reads CASSLDWYNEQFF. DNA of the CDR3: TGTGCTAGCAGCTTAGATTGGTACAATGAGCAGTTCTTC.

This clonotype has ten or more counts. The chain uses TRBV4-1 and TRBJ2-7, with D perhaps TRBD1 (6 bases). Trimming pared 0 bases from V and 0 bases from J, leaving 15 bases between. Germline loops: CDR1 MGHRA, CDR2 YSYEKL. The CDR3 has 17 amino acids. The CDR3 DNA reads as TGCGCCAGCAGCCAAGAAGGTTCGACAGGTACCTCCTACGAGCAGTACTTC. Protein product: CASSQEGSTGTSYEQYF.

The chain uses TRBV5-1 and TRBJ2-3; 9 nucleotides align to TRBD1. CDR3 length: 16 residues. V was clipped by 6 bases and J by 6 bases; unmatched bases: 14. Germline V lookup: CDR1 SGHRS, CDR2 YFSETQ. The CDR3 sequence: CASNEAGTGIIDTQYF. The CDR3 DNA follows: TGCGCCAGCAACGAAGCCGGGACAGGGATAATTGATACGCAGTATTTT. Full variable domain (missing parts from reference TRBV5-1 and TRBJ2-3): KAGVTQTPRYLIKTRGQQVTLSCSPISGHRSVSWYQQTPGQGLQFLFEYFSETQRNKGNFPGRFSGRQFSNSRSEMNVSTLELGDSALYLCASNEAGTGIIDTQYFGPGTRLTVL.

The chain links TRBV7-2 to TRBJ2-7, with a tentative D call TRBD2 (5 bases). From germline, CDR1 is SGHTA and CDR2 FQGNSA. CDR3 length equals 14 residues. V lost 0 bases, J lost 6 bases, and 12 bases lay in between. The CDR3 region has the DNA TGTGCCAGCAGCTTAGCTCAGCTAGCCACCGAGCAGTACTTC. It specifies CASSLAQLATEQYF.